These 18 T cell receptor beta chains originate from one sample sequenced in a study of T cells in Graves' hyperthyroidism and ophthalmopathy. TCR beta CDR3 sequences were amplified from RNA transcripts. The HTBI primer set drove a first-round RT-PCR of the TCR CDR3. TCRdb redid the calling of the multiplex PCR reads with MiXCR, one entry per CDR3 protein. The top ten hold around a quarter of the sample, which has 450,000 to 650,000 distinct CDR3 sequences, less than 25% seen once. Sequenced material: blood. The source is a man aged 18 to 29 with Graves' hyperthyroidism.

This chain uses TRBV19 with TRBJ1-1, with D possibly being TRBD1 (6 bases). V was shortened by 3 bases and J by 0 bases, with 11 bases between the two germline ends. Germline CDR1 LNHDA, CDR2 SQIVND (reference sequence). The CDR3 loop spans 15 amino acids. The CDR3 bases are TGTGCCAGTAGTATCGATGGGACAATGAACACTGAAGCTTTCTTT. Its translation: CASSIDGTMNTEAFF.

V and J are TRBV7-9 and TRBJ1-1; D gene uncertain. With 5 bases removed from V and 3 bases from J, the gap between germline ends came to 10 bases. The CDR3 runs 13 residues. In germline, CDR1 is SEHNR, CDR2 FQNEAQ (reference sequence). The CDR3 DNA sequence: TGTGCCAGCAGCCCTCGGCCGGACACTGAAGCTTTCTTT. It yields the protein CASSPRPDTEAFF.

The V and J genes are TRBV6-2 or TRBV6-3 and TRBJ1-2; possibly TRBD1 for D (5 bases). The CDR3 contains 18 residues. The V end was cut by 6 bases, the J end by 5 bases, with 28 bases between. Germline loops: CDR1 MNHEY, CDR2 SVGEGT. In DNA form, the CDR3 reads TGTGCCAGCAGACTTTCCCGGGACCTGCCATCGGAAGGGTATGGCTACACCTTC. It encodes CASRLSRDLPSEGYGYTF.

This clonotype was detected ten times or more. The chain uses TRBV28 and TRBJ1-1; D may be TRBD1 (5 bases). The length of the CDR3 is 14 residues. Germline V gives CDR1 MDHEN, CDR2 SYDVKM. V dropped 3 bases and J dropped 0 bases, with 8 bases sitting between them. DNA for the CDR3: TGTGCCAGCAGTTTGGAACAGGTGAACACTGAAGCTTTCTTT. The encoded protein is CASSLEQVNTEAFF.

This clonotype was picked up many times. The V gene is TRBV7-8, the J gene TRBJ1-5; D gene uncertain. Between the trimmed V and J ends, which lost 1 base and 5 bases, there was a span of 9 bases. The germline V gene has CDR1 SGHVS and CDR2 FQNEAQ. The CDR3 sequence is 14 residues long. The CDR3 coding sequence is TGTGCCAGCAGCTTAGAGGAGGGTTATCAGCCCCAGCATTTT. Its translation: CASSLEEGYQPQHF.

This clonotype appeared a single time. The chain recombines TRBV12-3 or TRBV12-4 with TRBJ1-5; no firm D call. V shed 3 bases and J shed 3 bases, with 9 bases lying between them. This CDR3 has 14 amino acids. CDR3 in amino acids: CASSLRAVNQPQHF. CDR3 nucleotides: TGTGCCAGCAGTTTGAGGGCCGTCAATCAGCCCCAGCATTTT.

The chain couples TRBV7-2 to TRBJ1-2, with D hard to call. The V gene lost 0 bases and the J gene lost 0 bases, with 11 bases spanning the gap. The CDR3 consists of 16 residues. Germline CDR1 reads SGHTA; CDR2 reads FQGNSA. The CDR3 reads CASSLANRITNYGYTF. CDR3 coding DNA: TGTGCCAGCAGCTTAGCGAATCGGATTACTAACTATGGCTACACCTTC.

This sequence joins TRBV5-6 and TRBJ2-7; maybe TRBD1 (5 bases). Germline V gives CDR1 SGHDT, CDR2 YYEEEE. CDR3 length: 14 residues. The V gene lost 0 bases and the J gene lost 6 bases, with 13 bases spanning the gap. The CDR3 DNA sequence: TGTGCCAGCAGCTTGGCCATCAGGGTTTTCGAGCAGTACTTC. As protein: CASSLAIRVFEQYF.

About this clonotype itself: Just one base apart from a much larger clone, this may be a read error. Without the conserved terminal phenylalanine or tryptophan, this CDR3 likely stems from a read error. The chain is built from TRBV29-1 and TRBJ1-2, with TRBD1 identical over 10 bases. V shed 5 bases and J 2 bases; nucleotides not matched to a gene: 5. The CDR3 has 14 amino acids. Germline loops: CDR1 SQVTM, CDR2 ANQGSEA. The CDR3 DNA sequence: TGCAGCGTTCCGGGACAGGGGTTAAACTATGGCTACACCGTC. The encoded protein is CSVPGQGLNYGYTV.

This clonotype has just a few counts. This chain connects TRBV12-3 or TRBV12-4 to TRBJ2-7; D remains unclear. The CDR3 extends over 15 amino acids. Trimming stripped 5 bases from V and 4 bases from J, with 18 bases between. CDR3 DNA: TGTGCCAGCAGTCCCCGAGGAAACCTGGGGTACGAGCAGTACTTC. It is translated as CASSPRGNLGYEQYF.

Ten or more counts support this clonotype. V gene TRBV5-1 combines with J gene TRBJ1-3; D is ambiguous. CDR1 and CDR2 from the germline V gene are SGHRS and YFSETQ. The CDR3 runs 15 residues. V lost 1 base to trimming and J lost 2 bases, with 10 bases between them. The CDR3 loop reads CASSLRQGTGNTIYF. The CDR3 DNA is TGCGCCAGCAGCTTGCGGCAAGGGACTGGAAACACCATATATTTT.

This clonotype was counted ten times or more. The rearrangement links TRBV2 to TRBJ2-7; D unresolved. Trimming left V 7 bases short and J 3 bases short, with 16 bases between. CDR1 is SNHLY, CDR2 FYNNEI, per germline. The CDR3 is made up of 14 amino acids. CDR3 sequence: CASKLRAPDYEQYF. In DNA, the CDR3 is TGTGCCAGCAAACTCCGGGCCCCCGACTACGAGCAGTACTTC.

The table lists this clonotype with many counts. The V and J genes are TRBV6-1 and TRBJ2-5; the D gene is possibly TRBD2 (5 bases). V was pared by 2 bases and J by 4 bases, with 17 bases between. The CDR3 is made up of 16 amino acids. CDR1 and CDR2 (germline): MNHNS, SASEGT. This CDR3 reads CASSEYEGWIRETQYF. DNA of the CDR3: TGTGCCAGCAGTGAATACGAGGGTTGGATACGAGAGACCCAGTACTTC.

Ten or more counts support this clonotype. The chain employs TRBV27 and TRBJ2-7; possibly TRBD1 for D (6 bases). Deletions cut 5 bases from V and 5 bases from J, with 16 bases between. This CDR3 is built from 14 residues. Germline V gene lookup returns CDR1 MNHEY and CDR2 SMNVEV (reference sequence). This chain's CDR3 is CASSPEQGKHEQYF. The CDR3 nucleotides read TGTGCCAGCAGTCCCGAGCAGGGGAAACACGAGCAGTACTTC.

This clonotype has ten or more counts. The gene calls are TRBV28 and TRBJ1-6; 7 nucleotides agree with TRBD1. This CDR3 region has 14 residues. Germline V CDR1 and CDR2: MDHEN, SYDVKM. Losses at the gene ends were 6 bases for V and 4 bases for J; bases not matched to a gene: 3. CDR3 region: CASSSGQYNSPLHF. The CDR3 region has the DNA TGTGCCAGCAGCTCGGGACAGTATAATTCACCCCTCCACTTT.

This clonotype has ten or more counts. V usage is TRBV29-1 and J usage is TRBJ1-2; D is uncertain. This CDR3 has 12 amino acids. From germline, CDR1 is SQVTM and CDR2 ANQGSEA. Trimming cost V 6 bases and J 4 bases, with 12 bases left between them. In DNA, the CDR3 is TGCAGCGTCGGCACAGCCCTCTATGGCTACACCTTC. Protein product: CSVGTALYGYTF.

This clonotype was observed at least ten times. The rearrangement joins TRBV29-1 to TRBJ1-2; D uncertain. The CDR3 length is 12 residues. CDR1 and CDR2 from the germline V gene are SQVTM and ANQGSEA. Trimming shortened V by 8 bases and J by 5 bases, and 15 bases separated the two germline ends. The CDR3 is CSSLGSEYGYTF. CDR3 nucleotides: TGCAGCTCCCTGGGCTCAGAGTATGGCTACACCTTC.

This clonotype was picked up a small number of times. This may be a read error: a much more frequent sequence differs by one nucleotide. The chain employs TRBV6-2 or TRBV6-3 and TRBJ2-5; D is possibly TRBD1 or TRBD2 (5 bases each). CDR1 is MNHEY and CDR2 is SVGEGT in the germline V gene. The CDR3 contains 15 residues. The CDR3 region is CAGSFGTSPGETQYF. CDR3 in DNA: TGTGCCGGCAGTTTTGGGACCAGCCCGGGAGAGACCCAGTACTTC.